The rows below give T cell receptor beta chains drawn from one sample of a study of T-cell memory formation after mild COVID-19. MiXCR, run by TCRdb on the 5' RACE reads, gives a single entry per CDR3 protein. The sample has approximately 490,000 distinct CDR3 sequences; about 20% are singletons. Sequenced sample: PBMCs or a T cell subset sorted from them (not recorded which). Every receptor here comes from an adult woman who had mild COVID-19 (a few samples of this study predate the infection). Cell type and time point are not known. CDR3s include the opening cysteine and the closing phenylalanine or tryptophan. A D gene is named only where the DNA matches it firmly. Clone sizes are given selectively: once, few, many, or a class where the clone is expanded.

v_call,j_call,clone_size,d_call,cdr3_nt,cdr3_aa
TRBV5-1,TRBJ2-1,few,-,TGCGCCAGCAGCTTGTCAGAGTGGGACTACAATGAGCAGTTCTTC,CASSLSEWDYNEQFF
TRBV12-3/TRBV12-4,TRBJ2-2,once,TRBD1,TGTGCCAGCAGGAACCGACAGGGGAACACCGGGGAGCTGTTTTTT,CASRNRQGNTGELFF
TRBV24-1,TRBJ2-1,few,-,TGTGCCACCAGTGGGCTGACAGGCAGCTCCTACAATGAGCAGTTCTTC,CATSGLTGSSYNEQFF
TRBV5-1,TRBJ2-3,few,TRBD2,TGCGCCAGCAGCTTGGCCCGAGGGCGGGGGGGCACAGATACGCAGTATTTT,CASSLARGRGGTDTQYF
TRBV4-2,TRBJ2-2,few,-,TGTGCCAGCAGCCAAGAGTCGCAGCCCCGAGGGGAGCTGTTTTTT,CASSQESQPRGELFF
TRBV3-1,TRBJ2-1,few,TRBD2,TGTGCCAGCAGCCCCGGGACTAGCGGACGGAATGAGCAGTTCTTC,CASSPGTSGRNEQFF
TRBV6-6,TRBJ2-3,-,-,TGTGCCAGCTTGTTAGGGGGGTGGGCCACAGATACGCAGTATTTT,CASLLGGWATDTQYF
TRBV28,TRBJ2-3,-,-,TGTGCCAGCAGTCTCTCGGAGGGGTCCCAGTATTTT,CASSLSEGSQYF
TRBV4-1,TRBJ2-2,-,-,TGCGCCAGCAGCCAGGCCGCTATCGGACAAGACACCGGGGAGCTGTTTTTT,CASSQAAIGQDTGELFF
TRBV27,TRBJ2-3,-,TRBD1,TGTGCCAGCAGTTTTGGGACAGGGGGCGAAGATACGCAGTATTTT,CASSFGTGGEDTQYF
TRBV18,TRBJ1-1,-,TRBD1,TGTGCCAGCTCATCGTGGACAGGGCGGAACACTGAAGCTTTCTTT,CASSSWTGRNTEAFF
TRBV5-1,TRBJ2-1,-,TRBD2,TGCGCCAGCAGCTTGCTCTGGGAGGGTACGGTCGGTGAGCAGTTCTTC,CASSLLWEGTVGEQFF
TRBV29-1,TRBJ2-1,few,TRBD2,TGCAGCGTCGGGACTAGCGGGAGGGCCAGGAATGAGCAGTTCTTC,CSVGTSGRARNEQFF
TRBV29-1,TRBJ2-3,-,-,TGCAGCGTTGGGACAGAGAGCACAGATACGCAGTATTTT,CSVGTESTDTQYF
TRBV2,TRBJ2-2,-,-,TGTGCCAGCACGGAGGGTAACACCGGGGAGCTGTTTTTT,CASTEGNTGELFF
TRBV7-6,TRBJ2-3,-,TRBD2,TGTGCCAGCAGCATCGGACTAGCGGGGACAGATACGCAGTATTTT,CASSIGLAGTDTQYF
TRBV9,TRBJ1-1,-,TRBD1,TGTGCCAGCAGCACCGACGGGACAGAATCTGAAGCTTTCTTT,CASSTDGTESEAFF
TRBV5-1,TRBJ1-1,-,TRBD1,TGCGCCAGCAGCACTGGACAGGGGCAGACTGAAGCTTTCTTT,CASSTGQGQTEAFF
TRBV12-3/TRBV12-4,TRBJ1-2,-,-,TGTGCCAGCAGTTTAGGGTTGGCGCGGACCTTC,CASSLGLARTF
TRBV7-9,TRBJ2-7,few,-,TGTGCCAGCAGCTTAGGGGCCTCGGGGGAGCAGTACTTC,CASSLGASGEQYF
TRBV12-3/TRBV12-4,TRBJ2-7,-,TRBD2,TGTGCCAGCAGCCCTAGGCCGGGACTAGCGTATGAGCAGTACTTC,CASSPRPGLAYEQYF
TRBV20-1,TRBJ2-2,once,-,TGCAGTGCTAGAAGGCGGACGAACACCGGGGAGCTGTTTTTT,CSARRRTNTGELFF
TRBV9,TRBJ2-1,-,-,TGTGCCAGCAGCGCGCCGGAGCCGGACAATGAGCAGTTCTTC,CASSAPEPDNEQFF
TRBV6-6,TRBJ2-7,few,TRBD1,TGTGCCAGCATCCCGGGACAGGGGGGCGGCGAGCAGTACTTC,CASIPGQGGGEQYF
TRBV6-5,TRBJ2-7,few,TRBD2,TGTGCCAGCAGTTACTCGTCTAGCGGGAGGGCCTACGAGCAGTACTTC,CASSYSSSGRAYEQYF
TRBV5-1,TRBJ1-1,few,-,TGCGCCAGCAGCTTGGTACAGAGATCGTCTGAAGCTTTCTTT,CASSLVQRSSEAFF
TRBV4-2,TRBJ2-2,-,-,TGTGCCAGCAGCCAAGAGCGGAAACCCGGGGAGCTGTTTTTT,CASSQERKPGELFF
TRBV4-1,TRBJ2-7,-,-,TGCGCCAGCAGACAATCCCTAGTTGTAGCCTACGAGCAGTACTTC,CASRQSLVVAYEQYF
TRBV12-3/TRBV12-4,TRBJ2-1,few,-,TGTGCCAGCAGTCCGCAGGCAGGTGGCCTTCAGTTCTTC,CASSPQAGGLQFF
TRBV11-2,TRBJ2-1,-,TRBD2,TGTGCCAGCAGGGGTCCGGGCGGGGGTGACCTGTCCTACAATGAGCAGTTCTTC,CASRGPGGGDLSYNEQFF
TRBV7-9,TRBJ2-3,-,-,TGTGCCAGCAGCGCCTCCGGAGGGCGGACACCCACAGATACGCAGTATTTT,CASSASGGRTPTDTQYF
TRBV6-5,TRBJ1-2,-,TRBD1,TGTGCCAGCAGTTACTCGACAGGGTTTGGCTACACCTTC,CASSYSTGFGYTF
TRBV5-4,TRBJ1-1,few,-,TGTGCCAGCAGCTTTGCCTCAGGGGCCAACACTGAAGCTTTCTTT,CASSFASGANTEAFF
TRBV7-3,TRBJ2-7,-,-,TGTGCCAGCAGCTTAAACTCCCTCTACAGCCGAAGCTACGAGCAGTACTTC,CASSLNSLYSRSYEQYF
TRBV5-1,TRBJ1-6,few,-,TGCGCCAGCAGCTTGGGACAGGCCCGCTCCTATAATTCACCCCTCCACTTT,CASSLGQARSYNSPLHF
TRBV7-9,TRBJ2-3,few,TRBD1,TGTGCCAGCAGTTGGACAGGTTTGAGCTATTTT,CASSWTGLSYF
TRBV4-2,TRBJ1-1,few,TRBD1,TGTGCCAGCAGCCAAGAGGGACAGATGAACACTGAAGCTTTCTTT,CASSQEGQMNTEAFF
TRBV7-6,TRBJ1-1,-,-,TGTGCCAGCACCCCGGGCGAGGGCTGGGCTGAAGCTTTCTTT,CASTPGEGWAEAFF
TRBV6-1,TRBJ1-2,few,TRBD1,TGTGCCAGCAGCGGGACAGTTGTTGCCAACTATGGCTACACCTTC,CASSGTVVANYGYTF
TRBV12-3/TRBV12-4,TRBJ2-2,few,-,TGTGCCAGCAGTCCCCTGAGAGACAAGAACACCGGGGAGCTGTTTTTT,CASSPLRDKNTGELFF
TRBV6-5,TRBJ1-1,-,TRBD1,TGTGCCAGCAGATTCCAGGGGGCACACACTGAAGCTTTCTTT,CASRFQGAHTEAFF
TRBV20-1,TRBJ1-2,-,-,TGCAGTGCCAAGGTGTCCGGAAACTATGGCTACACCTTC,CSAKVSGNYGYTF
TRBV7-9,TRBJ2-1,few,-,TGTGCCAGCAGCTTTCTCCCGGGTGGGGGGTACAATGAGCAGTTCTTC,CASSFLPGGGYNEQFF
TRBV5-6,TRBJ2-3,few,-,TGTGCCAGCAGCTGGGGGGTGGCTAGCAGAGGCACAGATACGCAGTATTTT,CASSWGVASRGTDTQYF
TRBV20-1,TRBJ2-1,-,-,TGCAGTGCTAGAGCCGTCGGGGAGCACTTCTTC,CSARAVGEHFF
TRBV7-3,TRBJ2-3,-,TRBD2,TGTGCCAGCAGCTTATCGGCGGGAGAGGCAGATACGCAGTATTTT,CASSLSAGEADTQYF
TRBV30,TRBJ1-2,-,-,TGTGCCTGGGGGCGGGACACCAACCCATATGGCTACACCTTC,CAWGRDTNPYGYTF
TRBV6-5,TRBJ2-3,few,TRBD2,TGTGCCAGCAGGCGCCTAGCGGGGGGGCCGGCAGATACGCAGTATTTT,CASRRLAGGPADTQYF
TRBV6-5,TRBJ2-3,-,-,TGTGCCAGCAGTTCGAGCGGGCCCTTCACAGATACGCAGTATTTT,CASSSSGPFTDTQYF
TRBV7-9,TRBJ2-3,-,TRBD2,TGTGCCAGCAGCCAAACTAGCGATGGCACAGATACGCAGTATTTT,CASSQTSDGTDTQYF
TRBV2,TRBJ2-3,few,TRBD2,TGTGCCAGCAGCGAAGGGTTCGGGACTAGCGGGAGAAGCACAGATACGCAGTATTTT,CASSEGFGTSGRSTDTQYF
TRBV7-6,TRBJ2-1,-,TRBD2,TGTGCCAGCAGCTCCCCCGAAGAAGGACTAGCGGGGGCCCTTTACAATGAGCAGTTCTTC,CASSSPEEGLAGALYNEQFF
TRBV12-3/TRBV12-4,TRBJ1-6,few,-,TGTGCCAGCAGCCTGTCCTTAGGGGCGAGGGCACCCCTCCACTTT,CASSLSLGARAPLHF
TRBV29-1,TRBJ2-2,few,TRBD2,TGCAGCGTTGAGGTCGGGGGGGACACCGGGGAGCTGTTTTTT,CSVEVGGDTGELFF
TRBV5-5,TRBJ1-2,-,TRBD1,TGTGCCAGCAGCATACAGGGGGATGGCTATGGCTACACCTTC,CASSIQGDGYGYTF